This T cell receptor (beta chain) was recorded in a study of blood T cell repertoires in COVID-19. V was pared by 5 bases and J by 4 bases, with 10 bases of the junction left unmatched. From germline, CDR1 is MDHEN and CDR2 SYDVKM. The CDR3 sequence is 16 residues long. Data came from immunoSEQ multiplex PCR; TCRdb stores just in-frame clones and leaves some out. This sample has 200,000 or so clones, with roughly 84% found just once. The source is a man aged 25 to 40 in a cohort exposed to, infected with or recovered from COVID-19 (not recorded which). Sequencing input: PBMCs or T cells enriched from blood (not recorded which). The chain uses TRBV28 and TRBJ1-2; 10 bases map to TRBD1. The CDR3 loop is CASSTNPRTGGYGYTF. Here the CDR3 DNA reads TGTGCCAGCAGTACCAACCCTAGGACAGGGGGCTATGGCTACACCTTC.